The clone carrying this T cell receptor (beta chain) was counted only a few times. Its antigen is as yet unknown. This record comes from a study of beta chain features in type 1 diabetes. Findings of the study overall: Moderate yet significant TCRB CDR3 shortening was seen in Type 1 diabetes patients in all four CD4+ subsets.

The entirety of the isolated RNA underwent reverse transcription, so expressed TCRB transcripts were sequenced. The data were produced by immunoSEQ multiplex PCR, yet TCRdb's version contains in-frame clones alone and is incomplete. The data show some 700,000 clones, under 15% seen once. This CDR3 is built from 15 residues. Germline CDR1 reads SGHAT; CDR2 reads FQNNGV. Losses at the gene ends were 5 bases for V and 3 bases for J; bases not matched to a gene: 4. The TCR originated in a man between 18 and 35 years old with type 1 diabetes. Sequenced input: naive CD4+ T cells from blood. This rearrangement joins TRBV11-2 to TRBJ2-5, with 12 positions matching TRBD2. This CDR3 reads CASSIGLAGKETQYF. In DNA form, the CDR3 reads TGTGCCAGCAGCATCGGACTAGCGGGGAAAGAGACCCAGTACTTC. The entire variable domain, with the rest obtained from reference TRBV11-2 and TRBJ2-5, is as follows: EAGVAQSPRYKIIEKRQSVAFWCNPISGHATLYWYQQILGQGPKLLIQFQNNGVVDDSQLPKDRFSAERLKGVDSTLKIQPAKLEDSAVYLCASSIGLAGKETQYFGPGTRLLVL.